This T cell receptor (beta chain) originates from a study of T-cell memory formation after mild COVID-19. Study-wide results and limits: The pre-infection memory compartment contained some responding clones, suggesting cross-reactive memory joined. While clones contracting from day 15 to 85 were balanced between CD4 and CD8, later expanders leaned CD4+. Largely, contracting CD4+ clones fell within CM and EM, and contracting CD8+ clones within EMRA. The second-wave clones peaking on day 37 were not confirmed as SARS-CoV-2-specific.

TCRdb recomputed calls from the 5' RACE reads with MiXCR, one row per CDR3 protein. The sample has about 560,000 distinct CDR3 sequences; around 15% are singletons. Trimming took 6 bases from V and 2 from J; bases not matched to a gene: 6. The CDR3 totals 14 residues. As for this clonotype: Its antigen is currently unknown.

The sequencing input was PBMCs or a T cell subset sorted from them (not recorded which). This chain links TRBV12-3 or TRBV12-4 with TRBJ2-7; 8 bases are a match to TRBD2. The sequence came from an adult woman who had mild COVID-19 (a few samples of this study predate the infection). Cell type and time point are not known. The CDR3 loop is CASRMSGSTYEQYF. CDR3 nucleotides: TGTGCCAGCAGAATGAGCGGGAGCACCTACGAGCAGTACTTC.